This T cell receptor beta chain appears in the sequencing data of a study of shared clonotypes between healthy human individuals. Study-level findings and limits: The study's rarefaction showed incomplete sorted-subset sequencing despite large depth. Blood was the sole source, and tissue repertoires probably differ.

The donor population consisted of healthy HIV-negative adults with no recent acute infections or vaccinations. The data were produced by immunoSEQ multiplex PCR, yet TCRdb's version contains in-frame clones alone and is incomplete. This sample has roughly 1,100,000 clones; about 77% occur once, and the top ten carry about 1.5%. For this clone: Its antigen is unknown.

The CDR3 length is 15 residues. Trimming removed 8 bases at V and 0 bases at J, with 14 bases between. The germline gives CDR1 LNHDA, CDR2 SQIVND (reference sequence). The receptor comes from a man younger than 30 in good health. The J gene is TRBJ1-5, the V gene TRBV19; tentatively, D is TRBD1 (5 bases). The sample consisted of memory CD4+ T cells sorted from blood. Subset: CD45RA-negative fraction. The CDR3 sequence: CASQTGAYSNQPQHF. The CDR3 DNA reads as TGTGCCAGTCAAACCGGGGCATATAGCAATCAGCCCCAGCATTTT.